This is a list of T cell receptor beta chains from one sample in a study of beta chain features in type 1 diabetes. Clones were read by immunoSEQ multiplex PCR, and TCRdb kept only the in-frame ones, dropping some. The table records 300,000 to 350,000 clones, around 15% of them present only once. The sample taken for sequencing was central memory CD4+ T cells from blood. These receptors all come from a man aged 25-45 years in good health. Both conserved end residues are part of each CDR3.

TRBV18	CASADTGTYGYTF
TRBV4-1	CASSLRTGMNTEAFF
TRBV6-5	CASTPNWGPNYGYTF
TRBV12-5	CASGPGQGSTDTQYF
TRBV5-1	CASSFNTQETQYF
TRBV4-3	CASSQEPGHYNEQFF
TRBV7-9	CASSPPGRGYNEQFF
TRBV4-3	CASSPAEGAHYEQYF
TRBV12-5	CASGGGLDTQYF
TRBV4-3	CASSQRGARDTQYF
TRBV30	CAWSSGAGYYGYTF
TRBV4-3	CASSQVGRGSSGNTIYF
TRBV5-4	CASSQARVTGELFF
TRBV30	CAWARGDGSIQYF
TRBV9	CASSVAGGSYNEQFF
TRBV15	CATSRGVGSWYNEQFF
TRBV4-3	CASSQDPRSGAANTQYF
TRBV2	CASTGTVGNTIYF
TRBV6-5	CASSYSSPGGEAFF
TRBV6-5	CASRFDTGYTF
TRBV7-9	CASSLGARGGETDTQYF
TRBV11-3	CASSLTGSGYTF